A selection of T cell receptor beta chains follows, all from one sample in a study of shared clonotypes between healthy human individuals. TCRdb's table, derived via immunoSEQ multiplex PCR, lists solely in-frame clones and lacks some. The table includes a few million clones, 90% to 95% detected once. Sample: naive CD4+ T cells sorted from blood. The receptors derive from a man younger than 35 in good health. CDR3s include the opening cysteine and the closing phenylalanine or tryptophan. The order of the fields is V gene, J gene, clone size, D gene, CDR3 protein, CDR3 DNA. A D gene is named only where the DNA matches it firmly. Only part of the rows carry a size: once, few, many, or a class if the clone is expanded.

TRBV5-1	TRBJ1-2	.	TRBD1	CASSLGTGGPYGYTF	TGCGCCAGCAGCTTGGGGACAGGGGGTCCCTATGGCTACACCTTC
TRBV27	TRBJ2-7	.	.	CASSSVGASREQYF	TGTGCCAGCAGTTCGGTCGGGGCATCGCGCGAGCAGTACTTC
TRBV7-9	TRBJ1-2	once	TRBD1	CASSRSGTVYGYTF	TGTGCCAGCAGCCGATCTGGGACAGTCTATGGCTACACCTTC
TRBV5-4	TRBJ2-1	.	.	CASSLQDRYNEQFF	TGTGCCAGCAGCTTACAGGACAGATACAATGAGCAGTTCTTC
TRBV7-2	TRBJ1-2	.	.	CASSLGRDIYGYTF	TGTGCCAGCAGCTTAGGCAGAGACATCTATGGCTACACCTTC
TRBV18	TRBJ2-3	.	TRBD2	CASSPLAGGTTDTQYF	TGTGCCAGCTCACCTCTAGCGGGGGGAACCACAGATACGCAGTATTTT
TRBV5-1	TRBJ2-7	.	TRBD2	CASSLVAGGLSYEQYF	TGCGCCAGCAGCTTGGTTGCGGGGGGCCTCTCCTACGAGCAGTACTTC
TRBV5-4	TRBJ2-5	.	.	CASSLGATLTQETQYF	TGTGCCAGCAGCTTGGGGGCGACACTCACACAAGAGACCCAGTACTTC
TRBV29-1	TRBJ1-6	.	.	CSVEQEIGSPLHF	TGCAGCGTTGAACAGGAGATTGGTTCACCCCTCCACTTT
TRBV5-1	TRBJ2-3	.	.	CASSPRGGPTDTQYF	TGCGCCAGCAGCCCAAGGGGGGGCCCCACAGATACGCAGTATTTT
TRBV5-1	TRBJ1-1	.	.	CASSTSEGGTEAFF	TGCGCCAGCAGCACCTCGGAGGGAGGGACTGAAGCTTTCTTT
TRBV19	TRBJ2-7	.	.	CASSFQFTGSHTYEQYF	TGTGCCAGTAGTTTTCAATTTACAGGTTCCCATACCTACGAGCAGTACTTC
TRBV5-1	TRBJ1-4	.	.	CASSLTNEKLFF	TGCGCCAGCAGCCTAACTAATGAAAAACTGTTTTTT
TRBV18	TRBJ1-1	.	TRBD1	CASSTGRWNTEAFF	TGTGCCAGCTCGACAGGGCGGTGGAACACTGAAGCTTTCTTT
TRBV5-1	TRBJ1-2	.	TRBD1	CASSPGTGGIFSYTF	TGCGCCAGCAGCCCTGGGACAGGGGGCATTTTTAGCTACACCTTC
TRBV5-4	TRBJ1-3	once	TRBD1	CASSLGDRVTGNTIYF	TGTGCCAGCAGCTTGGGTGACAGGGTAACTGGAAACACCATATATTTT
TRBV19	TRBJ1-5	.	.	CASSITIGNQPQHF	TGTGCCAGTAGTATCACGATTGGCAATCAGCCCCAGCATTTT
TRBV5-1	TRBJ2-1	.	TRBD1	CASSLGQGNNEQFF	TGCGCCAGCAGCTTGGGACAGGGAAACAATGAGCAGTTCTTC
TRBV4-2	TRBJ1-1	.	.	CASSQDAGTLNTEAFF	TGTGCCAGCAGCCAAGATGCAGGGACGCTGAACACTGAAGCTTTCTTT
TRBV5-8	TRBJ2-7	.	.	CASRRQAYEQYF	TGTGCCAGCCGCCGGCAGGCCTACGAGCAGTACTTC
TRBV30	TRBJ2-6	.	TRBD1	CAWSATGGGGANVLTF	TGTGCCTGGAGTGCGACAGGGGGTGGTGGGGCCAACGTCCTGACTTTC
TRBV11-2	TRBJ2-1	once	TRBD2	CASSLASGLRGEQFF	TGTGCCAGCAGCCTGGCTAGCGGTCTCCGAGGTGAGCAGTTCTTC
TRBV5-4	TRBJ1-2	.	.	CASSLDPSGGYTF	TGTGCCAGCAGCTTGGATCCATCTGGGGGCTACACCTTC
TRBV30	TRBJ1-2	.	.	CAWRPAQVYGYTF	TGTGCCTGGAGACCCGCACAGGTTTATGGCTACACCTTC
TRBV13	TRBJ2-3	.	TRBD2	CASSILAGVVTDTQYF	TGTGCCAGCAGCATCTTAGCGGGAGTGGTTACAGATACGCAGTATTTT
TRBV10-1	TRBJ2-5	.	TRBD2	CASSTGTSGQETQYF	TGCGCCAGCAGTACAGGGACTAGCGGGCAAGAGACCCAGTACTTC
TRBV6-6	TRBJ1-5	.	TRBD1	CASSYWTGDQPQHF	TGTGCCAGCAGTTACTGGACAGGGGATCAGCCCCAGCATTTT
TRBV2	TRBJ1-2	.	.	CASNVGRENYGYTF	TGTGCCAGCAACGTCGGCAGGGAGAACTATGGCTACACCTTC
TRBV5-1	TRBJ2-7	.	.	CASSDTGSSYEQYF	TGCGCCAGCAGTGACACAGGGAGCTCCTACGAGCAGTACTTC